This T cell receptor beta chain derives from a study of long-term antiretroviral therapy in people with HIV. This CDR3 contains 16 residues. V gave up 3 bases and J gave up 7 bases, with 18 bases separating them. The germline V gene encodes CDR1 KGHSH and CDR2 LQKENI. Survey level was the resolution at which the v3.0 immunoSEQ assay ran. The table came from immunoSEQ multiplex PCR; TCRdb's copy has only in-frame clones and leaves some out. This sample has about 25,000 clones, with 85% to 90% found just once. The source is a woman in her thirties with HIV. Specimen: unsorted PBMCs, collected 1.9 years after starting antiretroviral therapy. The chain joins TRBV18 to TRBJ2-2; unclear D gene. DNA of the CDR3: TGTGCCAGCTCACCCATTGACACTACTCCCGTCGGGGAGCTGTTTTTT. It yields the protein CASSPIDTTPVGELFF.